These T cell receptor delta chains were read from a single sample in a study of TRDV2 sequences in healthy donors. TCRdb re-called the PCR reads using CATT. The sample carries 2,000 to 2,500 delta-chain clones, around 63% recorded once. Sequences were obtained from Vd2+ gamma-delta T cells from blood. The source of these receptors is a human donor in good health. Both conserved end residues are part of each CDR3. The D gene is left open where the match is weak. Expanded clones are given a class, and other clones once, few, many or no size at all.

clone_size | j_call | v_call | d_call | cdr3_aa | cdr3_nt
- | TRDJ1 | TRDV2 | TRDD3 | CACDTVGTGGYKYTDKLIF | TGTGCCTGTGACACCGTGGGGACTGGGGGATATAAGTACACCGATAAACTCATCTTT
- | TRDJ1 | TRDV2 | TRDD3 | CACDLLGDTDKLIF | TGTGCCTGTGACCTATTGGGGGATACCGATAAACTCATCTTT
- | TRDJ1 | TRDV2 | TRDD3 | CACDPLGSEHTDKLIF | TGTGCCTGTGACCCACTGGGGTCCGAACACACCGATAAACTCATCTTT
- | TRDJ1 | TRDV2 | TRDD3 | CACDRLGEREAYKLIF | TGTGCCTGTGACAGACTGGGGGAACGCGAGGCTTATAAACTCATCTTT
- | TRDJ1 | TRDV2 | TRDD3 | CACDPLGGTGGLYTDKLIF | TGTGCCTGTGACCCGTTGGGGGGTACTGGGGGTCTGTACACCGATAAACTCATCTTT
once | TRDJ1 | TRDV2 | TRDD3 | CACDRVLGVPYTDKLIF | TGTGCCTGTGACCGAGTACTGGGGGTTCCCTACACCGATAAACTCATCTTT
few | TRDJ1 | TRDV2 | - | CACDTVGLGGPMPRYTDKLIF | TGTGCCTGTGACACCGTAGGTCTCGGGGGCCCTATGCCCCGATACACCGATAAACTCATCTTT
- | TRDJ1 | TRDV2 | TRDD3 | CACEKLGEQTDKLIF | TGTGCCTGTGAAAAACTGGGGGAACAAACCGATAAACTCATCTTT
- | TRDJ1 | TRDV2 | TRDD3 | CACDTLGGDTQNTDKLIF | TGTGCCTGTGACACCTTAGGTGGGGATACACAAAACACCGATAAACTCATCTTT
- | TRDJ1 | TRDV2 | TRDD3 | CACDTVSGGYALTDKLIF | TGTGCCTGTGACACCGTCAGTGGGGGATACGCGTTGACCGATAAACTCATCTTT
- | TRDJ1 | TRDV2 | - | CACDTLGGNTDKLIF | TGTGCCTGTGACACCTTGGGGGGTAACACCGATAAACTCATCTTT
- | TRDJ1 | TRDV2 | TRDD3 | CACDTLVLGDTDTDKLIF | TGTGCCTGTGACACACTAGTACTGGGGGATACGGACACCGATAAACTCATCTTT
- | TRDJ1 | TRDV2 | TRDD3 | CACDTLGDTDTDKLIF | TGTGCCTGTGACACTCTGGGGGATACAGACACCGATAAACTCATCTTT
once | TRDJ3 | TRDV2 | TRDD3 | CACDSVLGVSNSSWDTRQMFF | TGTGCCTGTGACTCCGTACTGGGGGTCTCGAATAGCTCCTGGGACACCCGACAGATGTTTTTC
- | TRDJ1 | TRDV2 | TRDD3 | CACDSLVTGDTDKLIF | TGTGCCTGTGACAGCCTCGTTACTGGGGACACCGATAAACTCATCTTT
- | TRDJ3 | TRDV2 | TRDD3 | CACDKVLGDTSWDTRQMFF | TGTGCCTGTGACAAAGTACTGGGGGATACTTCCTGGGACACCCGACAGATGTTTTTC
- | TRDJ1 | TRDV2 | TRDD3 | CACDPIVLGDTPYTDKLIF | TGTGCCTGTGACCCCATCGTACTGGGGGATACGCCGTACACCGATAAACTCATCTTT
- | TRDJ1 | TRDV2 | TRDD3 | CACDTVGGDTRGRYTDKLIF | TGTGCCTGTGACACCGTAGGAGGGGATACGCGTGGCCGGTACACCGATAAACTCATCTTT
- | TRDJ1 | TRDV2 | TRDD3 | CACDTVPSGGSPYTDKLIF | TGTGCCTGTGACACCGTTCCATCTGGGGGATCCCCGTACACCGATAAACTCATCTTT
few | TRDJ1 | TRDV2 | - | CACDRLSLGTGLRSLDKLIF | TGTGCCTGTGACAGACTCTCCCTCGGAACTGGACTGCGATCACTCGATAAACTCATCTTT
- | TRDJ1 | TRDV2 | TRDD3 | CACDSLLGIRVNGSIGYTDKLIF | TGTGCCTGTGACTCCCTACTGGGGATACGCGTAAACGGTAGTATCGGGTACACCGATAAACTCATCTTT
- | TRDJ1 | TRDV2 | TRDD3 | CACDTVGGYLRPHTDKLIF | TGTGCCTGTGACACCGTCGGGGGATACTTGAGACCTCACACCGATAAACTCATCTTT
- | TRDJ3 | TRDV2 | TRDD3 | CACDTAGGLSSWDTRQMFF | TGTGCCTGTGACACGGCTGGGGGACTTAGCTCCTGGGACACCCGACAGATGTTTTTC
- | TRDJ1 | TRDV2 | TRDD3 | CACDTVPQPRLGDTHTDKLIF | TGTGCCTGTGACACCGTACCGCAACCGCGACTGGGGGATACCCACACCGATAAACTCATCTTT
- | TRDJ1 | TRDV2 | TRDD3 | CACDPLTKLGGRGLIF | TGTGCCTGTGACCCGCTGACCAAACTGGGGGGTCGGGGACTCATCTTT
- | TRDJ1 | TRDV2 | TRDD3 | CACDTLSTGGYTDKLIF | TGTGCCTGTGACACACTAAGTACTGGGGGATACACCGATAAACTCATCTTT
large | TRDJ1 | TRDV2 | TRDD3 | CACDTGSLNGPGDPDTDKLIF | TGTGCCTGTGACACCGGGAGCCTAAATGGCCCGGGGGATCCTGACACCGATAAACTCATCTTT
- | TRDJ1 | TRDV2 | TRDD3 | CACDTAYGVLGDKATDKLIF | TGTGCCTGTGACACCGCATACGGGGTACTGGGGGATAAGGCAACCGATAAACTCATCTTT
- | TRDJ1 | TRDV2 | TRDD3 | CACDSLGTGGENTDKLIF | TGTGCCTGTGACTCCCTGGGTACTGGGGGAGAGAATACCGATAAACTCATCTTT
large | TRDJ1 | TRDV2 | TRDD3 | CACDPWGITGDKLIF | TGTGCCTGTGACCCCTGGGGGATTACGGGCGATAAACTCATCTTT
- | TRDJ1 | TRDV2 | - | CACDPVQAVNPIRRTDKLIF | TGTGCCTGTGACCCGGTACAAGCTGTTAACCCGATACGAAGGACCGATAAACTCATCTTT
few | TRDJ1 | TRDV2 | TRDD3 | CACDVLGVPYTDKLIF | TGTGCCTGTGACGTACTGGGGGTTCCCTACACCGATAAACTCATCTTT
- | TRDJ1 | TRDV2 | TRDD3 | CACDKLGEHTDKLIF | TGTGCCTGTGACAAACTGGGGGAACACACCGATAAACTCATCTTT
- | TRDJ1 | TRDV2 | - | CACEYLGDTYTDKLIF | TGTGCCTGCGAATACCTGGGAGATACTTACACCGATAAACTCATCTTT
few | TRDJ1 | TRDV2 | TRDD3 | CACDQLLGDTSSTDKLIF | TGTGCCTGTGACCAATTACTGGGGGATACGAGTAGCACCGATAAACTCATCTTT
- | TRDJ1 | TRDV2 | - | CACDTVGGYTDKLIF | TGTGCCTGTGACACCGTGGGCGGGTACACCGATAAACTCATCTTT
- | TRDJ3 | TRDV2 | TRDD3 | CACDEGGIQTWDTRQMFF | TGTGCCTGTGACGAGGGTGGGATACAAACCTGGGACACCCGACAGATGTTTTTC
- | TRDJ1 | TRDV2 | TRDD3 | CACDPVPTRERLGDTDKLIF | TGTGCCTGTGACCCTGTCCCCACCAGGGAAAGGCTGGGGGACACCGATAAACTCATCTTT
- | TRDJ3 | TRDV2 | TRDD3 | CACDTLGGLGDATSWDTRQMFF | TGTGCCTGTGACACCCTCGGTGGATTGGGGGATGCGACCTCCTGGGACACCCGACAGATGTTTTTC
hyperexpanded | TRDJ1 | TRDV2 | - | CACDTVGLTYTDKLIF | TGTGCCTGTGACACCGTTGGACTTACGTACACCGATAAACTCATCTTT
- | TRDJ1 | TRDV2 | TRDD3 | CACDKLGDDDKLIF | TGTGCCTGTGACAAACTGGGGGACGACGATAAACTCATCTTT